This T cell receptor beta chain was recovered during a study of Graves' ophthalmopathy and Graves' hyperthyroidism. Whole-study results and caveats: The model reached 65% to 71% sensitivity and approximately 72% specificity for predicting ophthalmopathy progression.

In the case of this clonotype: Its target is unknown.

Scientists amplified the TCR beta CDR3 regions from RNA transcripts. RT-PCR with HTBI primers came first, then second-round multiplex PCR. Each CDR3 protein gets one entry after TCRdb re-called the multiplex PCR reads with MiXCR. The table includes about 39,000 distinct CDR3 sequences, roughly 50% detected once. The diagnosis combined clinical symptoms, thyroxine, TRAb, thyroid ultrasound and orbital computed tomography scans. PBMCs originated in about 10 ml of fresh peripheral blood. The germline gives CDR1 DFQATT, CDR2 SNEGSKA (reference sequence). Trimming cost V 7 bases and J 4 bases; bases outside gene matches: 7. This CDR3 is built from 13 residues.

This TCR was recovered from an adult woman with stable Graves' hyperthyroidism. Material: peripheral blood. The chain employs TRBV20-1 and TRBJ1-5; 7 bases are a match to TRBD1. The CDR3 nucleotides are TGCAGTGTCTACCAGGGGGGTAATCAGCCCCAGCATTTT. Its translation is CSVYQGGNQPQHF.